This T cell receptor beta chain was captured by sequencing in a study of T cells in Graves' hyperthyroidism and ophthalmopathy. Study-level information: Peripheral blood was secured at the point of initial diagnosis, before any treatment.

This clonotype appeared a few times. Amplified regions were TCR beta CDR3 sequences from RNA transcripts. When the TCR CDR3 underwent first-round RT-PCR, the HTBI primer set was used. TCRdb reanalysed the multiplex PCR reads using MiXCR and keeps one entry per CDR3 protein. The data hold some 700,000 distinct CDR3 sequences, with approximately 15% observed a single time. Trimming removed 6 bases from V and 9 bases from J, with 21 bases in between. Per the germline V gene, CDR1 is DFQATT and CDR2 is SNEGSKA (reference sequence). The CDR3 sequence is 13 residues long. Disease duration under 2 months; hyperthyroidism patients were aged 18 to 65. Uncontrolled infection, other autoimmune disease, pregnancy and lactation each barred patients from inclusion. Isolation of PBMCs was performed on around 9.4 ml fresh peripheral blood.

The sequencing sample was made of blood. The origin of this receptor is a man aged 45 to 65 with Graves' hyperthyroidism. The rearrangement links TRBV20-1 to TRBJ2-7, with D perhaps matching TRBD2 (7 bases). CDR3 in DNA: TGCAGTGCCCCCCGGGCGGGAGAACAGGGGCAGTACTTC. Translation gives CSAPRAGEQGQYF.